The next 27 T cell receptor beta chains were all read from a single sample in a study of cytomegalovirus exposure and HLA in healthy donors. PCR involved 60 Vbeta and 13 Jbeta primers. Sequenced by immunoSEQ multiplex PCR; TCRdb stores in-frame clones only, minus some. The sample has some 130,000 clones; about two thirds are singletons. The sample consisted of PBMCs. The receptor source for this set is a woman aged 55 to 70 in good health and CMV-seropositive.

This chain connects TRBV4-1 to TRBJ2-4; D is perhaps TRBD1 (6 bases). Trimming took off 1 base at V and 8 bases at J, with 15 bases between the two ends. CDR1 MGHRA and CDR2 YSYEKL come from the germline V gene. CDR3 size: 15 residues. The CDR3 reads CASSQAPGQRDIQYF. The CDR3 nucleotides are TGCGCCAGCAGCCAAGCTCCGGGACAAAGGGACATTCAGTACTTC.

The rearrangement links TRBV7-9 to TRBJ2-5; D ambiguous. V lost 5 bases and J lost 2, with 3 bases in between. This CDR3 contains 11 residues. The germline V gene has CDR1 SEHNR and CDR2 FQNEAQ (reference sequence). The CDR3 here is CASSQQETQYF. The DNA of the CDR3 is TGTGCCAGCAGCCAACAAGAGACCCAGTACTTC.

The chain couples TRBV11-2 to TRBJ1-1, with a possible D match to TRBD1 (5 bases). Per germline, CDR1 SGHAT and CDR2 FQNNGV. This CDR3 is 17 amino acids long. Trimming removed 3 bases at V and 2 bases at J, with 19 bases between. CDR3 nucleotide sequence: TGTGCCAGCAGCTTTCAGGGAGGGTTTTATGGCAACACTGAAGCTTTCTTT. Its protein product is CASSFQGGFYGNTEAFF.

The chain recombines TRBV20-1 with TRBJ1-1, with D perhaps TRBD1 (5 bases). The length of the CDR3 is 11 residues. Trimming stripped 3 bases from V and 5 bases from J, with 7 bases between. Germline CDR1 reads DFQATT; CDR2 reads SNEGSKA (reference sequence). The CDR3 here is CSASGGTEAFF. DNA for the CDR3: TGCAGTGCTAGTGGGGGGACTGAAGCTTTCTTT.

This chain connects TRBV29-1 to TRBJ2-1; TRBD1 aligns across 11 bases. The V gene's germline CDR1 is SQVTM and CDR2 ANQGSEA. This CDR3 contains 15 residues. V lost 4 bases to trimming and J lost 4 bases; unmatched junction nucleotides: 6. The CDR3 region is CSVVGDRGEYNEQFF. The CDR3 region has the DNA TGCAGCGTTGTGGGGGACAGGGGGGAATACAATGAGCAGTTCTTC.

The sample holds one count of this clone. The chain uses TRBV19 and TRBJ1-1; D is perhaps TRBD1 (6 bases). Germline V CDR1 and CDR2: LNHDA, SQIVND (reference sequence). The CDR3 sequence is 14 residues long. Trimming pared 7 bases from V and 2 bases from J, leaving 14 bases between. CDR3 region: CASTVDRTNTEAFF. CDR3 in DNA: TGTGCCAGTACCGTGGACAGAACAAACACTGAAGCTTTCTTT.

This clone was picked up a small number of times. J is TRBJ1-5 and V is TRBV28; 8 bases are a match to TRBD1. The germline V gene encodes CDR1 MDHEN and CDR2 SYDVKM. The CDR3 totals 14 residues. With V trimmed by 5 bases and J by 7 bases, 7 bases remained unmatched. CDR3 DNA sequence: TGTGCCAGCAGTCGACAGGGGTCCGGGCAGCCCCAGCATTTT. It is translated as CASSRQGSGQPQHF.

This sequence joins TRBV28 and TRBJ2-5, with D unresolved. CDR3 length equals 13 residues. The germline gives CDR1 MDHEN, CDR2 SYDVKM. Trimming left V 3 bases short and J 0 bases short, with 5 bases between. CDR3 loop: CASSFGHQETQYF. The CDR3, as DNA: TGTGCCAGCAGTTTTGGGCACCAAGAGACCCAGTACTTC.

This chain joins TRBV5-1 and TRBJ1-4; D gene uncertain. Looked up from germline, CDR1 is SGHRS and CDR2 is YFSETQ. CDR3 length equals 13 residues. The ends were cut back, 0 bases at V and 4 bases at J, with 4 bases in the middle. The DNA of the CDR3 is TGCGCCAGCAGCTTGGAGCTTAATGAAAAACTGTTTTTT. Amino acids: CASSLELNEKLFF. Combining the CDR3 with reference TRBV5-1 and TRBJ1-4 gives the whole variable domain KAGVTQTPRYLIKTRGQQVTLSCSPISGHRSVSWYQQTPGQGLQFLFEYFSETQRNKGNFPGRFSGRQFSNSRSEMNVSTLELGDSALYLCASSLELNEKLFFGSGTQLSVL.

The chain joins TRBV6-1 to TRBJ1-2; D remains ambiguous. The length of the CDR3 is 16 residues. Trimming cost V 0 bases and J 1 base, with 12 bases left between them. CDR1 and CDR2 from the germline V gene are MNHNS and SASEGT. As DNA, the CDR3 is TGTGCCAGCAGTGAAGCGATGGGAGGCTTTAACTATGGCTACACCTTC. Its protein is CASSEAMGGFNYGYTF.

This chain connects TRBV28 to TRBJ2-3; 9 nucleotides line up with TRBD1. This CDR3 is 15 amino acids long. Germline CDR1 MDHEN, CDR2 SYDVKM. The J segment lost 5 bases and the V segment lost 7 bases, leaving 10 bases of the junction unmatched. DNA for the CDR3: TGTGCCAGCACCGAGACAGGGGGTAGTGGAGATACGCAGTATTTT. This encodes CASTETGGSGDTQYF. Drawing the rest from reference TRBV28 and TRBJ2-3, the complete variable domain is DVKVTQSSRYLVKRTGEKVFLECVQDMDHENMFWYRQDPGLGLRLIYFSYDVKMKEKGDIPEGYSVSREKKERFSLILESASTNQTSMYLCASTETGGSGDTQYFGPGTRLTVL.

The CDR3 DNA sequence: TGCGCCAGCAGCCAGCCGGGACAGGGCTATGGCTACACCTTC. Protein product: CASSQPGQGYGYTF. The gene calls are TRBV4-1 and TRBJ1-2; TRBD1 agrees at 9 bases. The CDR3 spans 14 residues. V was pared by 3 bases and J by 4 bases, with 3 bases of the junction left unmatched. Germline V gene data show CDR1 as MGHRA and CDR2 as YSYEKL.

The chain joins TRBV14 to TRBJ1-2; D remains ambiguous. CDR1 is SGHDN, CDR2 FVKESK, per germline. The CDR3 contains 16 residues. Trimming removed 1 base from V and 0 bases from J, with 12 bases in between. CDR3 nucleotide sequence: TGTGCCAGCAGCCAAGGAAGCGGGCCTCCTAACTATGGCTACACCTTC. This sequence encodes CASSQGSGPPNYGYTF.

V and J are TRBV6-1 and TRBJ2-2; 10 bases agree with TRBD1. CDR1 MNHNS and CDR2 SASEGT come from the germline V gene. CDR3 length equals 14 residues. CDR3 in amino acids: CATKTGGVLGELFF. CDR3 sequence (DNA): TGTGCTACCAAGACAGGGGGCGTGCTCGGGGAGCTGTTTTTT.

This chain connects TRBV9 to TRBJ2-7; no clear D. Trimming removed 4 bases from V and 2 bases from J, with 16 bases in between. CDR1 is SGDLS, CDR2 YYNGEE, per germline. There are 15 residues in the CDR3. The CDR3 sequence is CASSLRGEATYEQYF. The CDR3 DNA is TGTGCCAGCAGCCTCAGAGGAGAGGCAACCTACGAGCAGTACTTC.

This sequence joins TRBV28 and TRBJ1-4; perhaps TRBD1 as D (5 bases). Trimming removed 7 bases at V and 2 bases at J, with 17 bases between. Germline V CDR1 and CDR2: MDHEN, SYDVKM. The CDR3 has 16 amino acids. CDR3 coding DNA: TGTGCCAGCACTCCTCCCCCCCAGGGCACTAATGAAAAACTGTTTTTT. The encoded protein is CASTPPPQGTNEKLFF.

Worth noting for this clone: This sample also contains other DNA sequences that code for the same CDR3. This sequence joins TRBV6-5 and TRBJ2-3; D gene uncertain. This CDR3 contains 11 residues. Germline-derived CDR1 and CDR2 are MNHEY and SVGAGI. Trimming cost V 5 bases and J 6 bases, with 6 bases left between them. Written as DNA, the CDR3 is TGTGCCAGCAGTACACGTGATACGCAGTATTTT. Amino acid sequence: CASSTRDTQYF.

The J gene is TRBJ2-1, the V gene TRBV27; unclear D gene. The ends were cut back, 3 bases at V and 10 bases at J, with 22 bases in the middle. Looked up from germline, CDR1 is MNHEY and CDR2 is SMNVEV (reference sequence). The CDR3 is 16 amino acids. The CDR3 sequence is CASSFEKRPPYGEQFF. DNA of the CDR3: TGTGCCAGCAGTTTCGAGAAGCGACCCCCTTACGGGGAGCAGTTCTTC.

In this sample, this clone turned up a few times. The J gene is TRBJ1-1, the V gene TRBV30; D not resolved. The CDR3 consists of 13 residues. V lost 5 bases and J lost 4, with 14 bases in between. CDR1 GTSNPN and CDR2 SVGIG come from the germline V gene (reference sequence). The CDR3 region is CAWDGGQGTEAFF. The CDR3 DNA reads TGTGCCTGGGATGGAGGGCAAGGCACTGAAGCTTTCTTT.

The chain employs TRBV30 and TRBJ1-1; 8 bases match TRBD1. CDR1 is GTSNPN, CDR2 SVGIG, per germline (reference sequence). The CDR3 is made up of 15 amino acids. V lost 4 bases, J lost 5 bases, and 12 bases stayed unmatched. The DNA of the CDR3 is TGTGCCTGGAACACCCCCCGGACAGGGCGGACTGAAGCTTTCTTT. It codes for CAWNTPRTGRTEAFF.

The chain employs TRBV6-4 and TRBJ1-1; 9 nucleotides align to TRBD1. Germline values: CDR1 MRHNA, CDR2 SNTAGT. Trimming took 4 bases from V and 4 from J; bases not matched to a gene: 10. The CDR3 is 16 residues long. The chain's CDR3 is CASSVRDRDCSTEAFF. The CDR3 DNA reads as TGTGCCAGCAGTGTCCGGGACAGGGACTGTAGCACTGAAGCTTTCTTT.

The chain carries TRBV29-1 and TRBJ1-5; 10 nucleotides line up with TRBD1. CDR3 length: 13 residues. The V gene's germline CDR1 is SQVTM and CDR2 ANQGSEA. J lost 7 bases, V lost 6 bases, and 6 bases had no gene match. In nucleotides, the CDR3 is TGCAGCGTCCGACAGGGGGCTGGGCAGCCCCAGCATTTT. Its protein product is CSVRQGAGQPQHF.

The chain uses TRBV2 and TRBJ1-5, with no clear D. V lost 1 base, J lost 4 bases, and 8 bases lay in between. Germline CDR1 is SNHLY and CDR2 is FYNNEI. The CDR3 has 14 residues. CDR3 nucleotide sequence: TGTGCCAGCAGTGAAGGGCGGTGGAATCAGCCCCAGCATTTT. This gives the protein CASSEGRWNQPQHF.

This chain joins TRBV5-8 and TRBJ2-6; maybe TRBD1 (5 bases). V was cut by 9 bases and J by 4 bases, with 14 bases left in between. Germline values: CDR1 SGHTS, CDR2 YDEGEE. There are 14 residues in the CDR3. CDR3 in amino acids: CAILDKLGANVLTF. As DNA, the CDR3 is TGTGCCATCCTGGACAAGCTCGGGGCCAACGTCCTGACTTTC.

The chain has TRBV6-1 and TRBJ1-1; 9 bases are a match to TRBD1. Trimming removed 0 bases from V and 8 bases from J; junction bases left unmatched: 7. CDR3 length equals 15 residues. Germline V gene sequence: CDR1 MNHNS, CDR2 SASEGT. CDR3 sequence reads: CASSEALLGTGEAFF. The CDR3 region has the DNA TGTGCCAGCAGTGAAGCGCTTCTCGGGACAGGGGAAGCTTTCTTT.

Only one count was recorded for this clone. The chain links TRBV5-4 to TRBJ2-7, with 9 bases identical to TRBD1. The CDR3 extends over 16 amino acids. Germline CDR1 reads SGHNT; CDR2 reads YYREEE (reference sequence). V trimming: 4 bases; J trimming: 6 bases; junction bases outside the gene matches: 14. DNA for the CDR3: TGTGCCAGCAGCCGTAACCAACCCGGGACAGGGAGCGAGCAGTACTTC. Translating it yields CASSRNQPGTGSEQYF.

This clone appeared once. The V and J genes are TRBV5-1 and TRBJ2-6; a weak D match, TRBD1 (5 bases). V lost 1 base and J lost 1, with 9 bases in between. Germline lookup yields CDR1 SGHRS and CDR2 YFSETQ. This CDR3 has 16 amino acids. The CDR3 region is CASSLTGLSGANVLTF. CDR3 nucleotides: TGCGCCAGCAGCTTGACAGGCCTTTCTGGGGCCAACGTCCTGACTTTC.